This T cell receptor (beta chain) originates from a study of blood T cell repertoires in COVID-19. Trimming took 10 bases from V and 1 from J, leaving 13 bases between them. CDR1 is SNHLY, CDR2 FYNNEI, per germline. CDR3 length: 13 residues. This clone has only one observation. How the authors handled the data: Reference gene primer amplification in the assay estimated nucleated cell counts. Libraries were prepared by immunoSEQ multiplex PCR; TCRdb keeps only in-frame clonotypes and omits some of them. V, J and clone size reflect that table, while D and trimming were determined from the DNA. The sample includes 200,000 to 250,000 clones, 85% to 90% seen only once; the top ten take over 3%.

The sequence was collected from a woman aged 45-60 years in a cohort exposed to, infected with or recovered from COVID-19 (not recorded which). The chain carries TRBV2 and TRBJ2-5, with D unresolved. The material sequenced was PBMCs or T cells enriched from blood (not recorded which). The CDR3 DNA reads TGTGCCACCAATCCGCGCCGCCAAGAGACCCAGTACTTC. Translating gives CATNPRRQETQYF.